These T cell receptor beta chains were read from a single sample in a study of T cells in Graves' hyperthyroidism and ophthalmopathy. TCRdb re-derived calls from the multiplex PCR reads in MiXCR, one entry per CDR3 protein. The repertoire holds 530,000 or so distinct CDR3 sequences, with about 45% as singletons. The sequencing input was peripheral blood or thyroid tissue (not recorded which). The receptors stem from a woman under 30 with Graves' hyperthyroidism. CDR3s include the opening cysteine and the closing phenylalanine or tryptophan. Fields, in order: CDR3 length, clone size, D gene, V gene, J gene, CDR3 DNA, CDR3 protein. A D gene is named only where the DNA matches it firmly. Size is stated for part of the rows, as once, few or many counts, or as a class when the clone is expanded.

16	.	.	TRBV7-2	TRBJ2-6	TGTGCCAGCATCCCCTCGGTCGGGGGTGGGGCCAACGTCCTGACTTTC	CASIPSVGGGANVLTF
15	.	TRBD2	TRBV29-1	TRBJ2-5	TGCAGCGTTGGCGGGGGGACTAGTCCCGTTATGGCCCAGTACTTC	CSVGGGTSPVMAQYF
11	.	.	TRBV24-1	TRBJ2-1	TGTGCCACCAGAAGGGGCTGGGAGCAGTTCTTC	CATRRGWEQFF
12	.	.	TRBV7-2	TRBJ2-1	TGTGCCAGCAGCTTTGGGGCGGATGAGCAGTTCTTC	CASSFGADEQFF
15	.	.	TRBV12-3/TRBV12-4	TRBJ2-7	TGTGCCAGCGGCAACTCCGGGACGCATACCTACGAGCAGTACTTC	CASGNSGTHTYEQYF
12	once	TRBD2	TRBV7-6	TRBJ2-7	TGTGCTACTCCTAGCGGCGCCCACGAGCAGTACTTC	CATPSGAHEQYF
14	many	.	TRBV6-5	TRBJ1-2	TGTGCCAGCAGTTACGGCCAGGGGTTTTATGGCTACACCTTC	CASSYGQGFYGYTF
17	.	TRBD1	TRBV6-5	TRBJ2-3	TGTGCCAGCAGTTACGGTGGGACAGGGCGACGTTCGGATACGCAGTATTTT	CASSYGGTGRRSDTQYF
13	.	TRBD1	TRBV20-1	TRBJ1-1	TGCAGTACTGGGGGACAGATGAACACTGAAGCTTTCTTT	CSTGGQMNTEAFF
14	.	.	TRBV6-1	TRBJ2-7	TGTGCCAGCAGTGAAGGTTATGAAACCTACGAGCAGTACTTC	CASSEGYETYEQYF
14	many	.	TRBV20-1	TRBJ2-7	TGCAGTGCTAGAGATCCTGCTGGTTACCACGAGCAGTACTTC	CSARDPAGYHEQYF
14	.	.	TRBV7-4	TRBJ1-5	TGTGCCAGCAGCCAAGAAAATAGCAATCAGCCCCAGCATTTT	CASSQENSNQPQHF
17	many	.	TRBV7-8	TRBJ1-3	TGTGCCAGCAGCGACGTAGTTAGGGTTGCCTCTGGAAACACCATATATTTT	CASSDVVRVASGNTIYF
15	.	TRBD1	TRBV7-2	TRBJ1-2	TGTGCTAGGTCACCGGGACAGGGAACCTACTATGGCTACACCTTC	CARSPGQGTYYGYTF
17	many	.	TRBV7-3	TRBJ2-6	TGTGCCAGCAGCTCCTTAGGGCATAGCTCTGGGGCCAACGTCCTGACTTTC	CASSSLGHSSGANVLTF
16	few	TRBD1	TRBV27	TRBJ1-4	TGTGCCAGCAGTCCCGATGACAGGGGGCGAGATGAAAAACTGTTTTTT	CASSPDDRGRDEKLFF
14	many	.	TRBV5-6	TRBJ1-5	TGTGCCAGCAGCGCAGACCCGGGCCATCAGCCCCAGCATTTT	CASSADPGHQPQHF
11	once	.	TRBV5-1	TRBJ2-5	TGCGCCAGCAGCGCAACAGGGACCCAGTACTTC	CASSATGTQYF
12	many	.	TRBV7-2	TRBJ2-5	TGTGCCAGCAGCAGAAACCAAGAGACCCAGTACTTC	CASSRNQETQYF
16	.	.	TRBV7-3	TRBJ2-3	TGTGCCAGCAGCCCGGGAGACGGGCATTTCACAGATACGCAGTATTTT	CASSPGDGHFTDTQYF
14	.	.	TRBV20-1	TRBJ2-2	TGCAGTGCTCCAAACGGGGCTTTCACCGGGGAGCTGTTTTTT	CSAPNGAFTGELFF
14	.	.	TRBV10-1	TRBJ2-7	TGCGCCAGCAGTGAGGAGGGGGGGTCCAATGAGCAGTACTTC	CASSEEGGSNEQYF
15	many	TRBD2	TRBV20-1	TRBJ2-5	TGCAGTGTCCCGACCCATAGCGGGAAGGGAGCGACCCAGTACTTC	CSVPTHSGKGATQYF
12	.	TRBD1	TRBV29-1	TRBJ2-5	TGCAGCATCCTGACAGGGTTTGAGACCCAGTACTTC	CSILTGFETQYF
14	.	.	TRBV10-1	TRBJ1-2	TGCGCCAGCAGTGAACCACAGGGAGGAAATGGCTACACCTTC	CASSEPQGGNGYTF
13	many	.	TRBV19	TRBJ2-2	TGTGCCAGTGAGCTGGTGGAGTCCGGGGAGCTGTTTTTT	CASELVESGELFF
13	.	TRBD1	TRBV15	TRBJ2-7	TGTGCCACCCAGCTCCGACAGGGAGATGAGCAGTACTTC	CATQLRQGDEQYF
15	.	.	TRBV10-1	TRBJ2-3	TGCGCCAGCAGCCGATCGGGACTGGGCACGAGTACGCAGTATTTT	CASSRSGLGTSTQYF
17	.	TRBD1	TRBV6-5	TRBJ1-1	TGTGCCAGCGGTAGGGGGCCGGGGGCGCACGTCAACACTGAAGCTTTCTTT	CASGRGPGAHVNTEAFF
14	many	.	TRBV19	TRBJ1-1	TGTGCCAGTAGTATAGATATCAGAGTAGTGGGGGCTTTCTTT	CASSIDIRVVGAFF
17	.	.	TRBV10-1	TRBJ2-5	TGCGCCAGCAGTGAGTCAGGGGCGGGTGGTAGCGGAGAGACCCAGTACTTC	CASSESGAGGSGETQYF
15	many	TRBD2	TRBV6-4	TRBJ2-3	TGTGCCAGCAGTGTTGAAGCGGGAGGGGCAGATACGCAGTATTTT	CASSVEAGGADTQYF
11	.	.	TRBV15	TRBJ1-5	TGTGCCACCAGCATAGGGAGAGCTGAGCATTTT	CATSIGRAEHF
16	.	.	TRBV7-6	TRBJ1-6	TGTGCCAGCAGCTTGGAAGGGACCGCCGGGCGCTCACCCCTCCACTTT	CASSLEGTAGRSPLHF
15	many	.	TRBV2	TRBJ1-3	TGTGCCAGCAGCGCTATCCCAGGGACTGGAAACACCATATATTTT	CASSAIPGTGNTIYF
13	many	TRBD1	TRBV19	TRBJ2-7	TGTGCCAGTAGTCTCGTACAGGGGATGGAGCAGTACTTC	CASSLVQGMEQYF
13	many	TRBD1	TRBV29-1	TRBJ1-1	TGCAGCGTTGTTTATCAGGGGGAAGCTGAAGCTTTCTTT	CSVVYQGEAEAFF
11	.	.	TRBV29-1	TRBJ1-2	TGCAGCCAACGTGACGGGTTGGGCTACACCTTC	CSQRDGLGYTF
15	many	.	TRBV10-3	TRBJ1-1	TGTGCCATCAGTGAGTCCCAGGGAGGGCAAACTGAAGCTTTCTTT	CAISESQGGQTEAFF